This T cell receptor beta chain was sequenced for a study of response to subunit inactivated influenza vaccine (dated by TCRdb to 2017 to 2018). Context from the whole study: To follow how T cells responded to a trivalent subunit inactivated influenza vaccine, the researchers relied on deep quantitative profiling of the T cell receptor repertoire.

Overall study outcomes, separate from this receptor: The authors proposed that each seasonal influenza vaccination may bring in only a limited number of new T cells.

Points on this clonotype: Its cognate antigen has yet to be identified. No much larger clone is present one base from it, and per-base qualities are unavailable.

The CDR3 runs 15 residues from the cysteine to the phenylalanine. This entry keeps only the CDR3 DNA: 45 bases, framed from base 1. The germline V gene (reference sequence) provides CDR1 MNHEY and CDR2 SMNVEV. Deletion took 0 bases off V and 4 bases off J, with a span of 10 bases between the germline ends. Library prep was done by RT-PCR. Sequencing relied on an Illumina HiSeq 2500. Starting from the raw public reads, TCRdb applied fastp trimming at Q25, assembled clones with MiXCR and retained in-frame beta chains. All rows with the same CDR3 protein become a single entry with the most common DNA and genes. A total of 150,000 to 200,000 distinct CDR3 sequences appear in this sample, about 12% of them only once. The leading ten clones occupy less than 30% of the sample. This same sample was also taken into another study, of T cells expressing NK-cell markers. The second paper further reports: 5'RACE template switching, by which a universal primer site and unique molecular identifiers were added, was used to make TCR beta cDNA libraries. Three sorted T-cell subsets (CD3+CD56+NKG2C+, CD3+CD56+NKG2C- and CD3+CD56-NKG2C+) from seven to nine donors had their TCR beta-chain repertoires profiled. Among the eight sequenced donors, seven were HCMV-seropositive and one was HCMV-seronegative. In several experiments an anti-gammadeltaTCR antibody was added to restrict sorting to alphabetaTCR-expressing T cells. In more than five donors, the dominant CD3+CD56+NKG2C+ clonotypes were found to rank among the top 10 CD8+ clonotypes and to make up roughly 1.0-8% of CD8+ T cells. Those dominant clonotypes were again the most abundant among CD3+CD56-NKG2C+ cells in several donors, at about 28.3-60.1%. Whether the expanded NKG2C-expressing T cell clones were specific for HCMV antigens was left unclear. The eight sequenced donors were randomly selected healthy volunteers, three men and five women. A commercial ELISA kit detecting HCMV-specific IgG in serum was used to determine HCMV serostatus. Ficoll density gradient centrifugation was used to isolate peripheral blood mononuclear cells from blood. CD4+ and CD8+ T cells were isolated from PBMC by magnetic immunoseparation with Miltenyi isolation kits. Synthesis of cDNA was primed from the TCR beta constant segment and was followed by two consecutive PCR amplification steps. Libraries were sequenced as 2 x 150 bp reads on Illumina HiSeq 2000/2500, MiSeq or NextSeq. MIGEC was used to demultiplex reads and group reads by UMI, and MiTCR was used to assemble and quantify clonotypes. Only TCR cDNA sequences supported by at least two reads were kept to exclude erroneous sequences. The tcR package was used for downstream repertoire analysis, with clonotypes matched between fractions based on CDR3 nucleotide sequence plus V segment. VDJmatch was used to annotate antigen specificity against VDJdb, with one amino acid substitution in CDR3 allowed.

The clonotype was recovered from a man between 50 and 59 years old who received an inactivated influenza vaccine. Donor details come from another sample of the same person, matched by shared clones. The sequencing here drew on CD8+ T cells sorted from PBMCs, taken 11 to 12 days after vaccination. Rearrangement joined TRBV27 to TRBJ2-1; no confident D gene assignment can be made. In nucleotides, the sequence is TGTGCCAGCAGTTTATCCGAAAATTTTTACAATGAGCAGTTCTTC. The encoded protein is CASSLSENFYNEQFF.